This T cell receptor (beta chain) was sequenced in a study of CD8 T cells in Susac syndrome. Across the whole study: There were five or six sequenced Susac syndrome patients with active disease and fewer than 10 in remission.

Random hexamers were used to reverse transcribe the RNA input (roughly 0.5 to 1 ug). The TCR beta CDR3 was amplified by immunoSEQ multiplex PCR across 54 Vbeta, 13 Jbeta. Via MiXCR, TCRdb re-called the immunoSEQ multiplex PCR reads, giving one row per CDR3 protein. The sample includes around 200,000 distinct CDR3 sequences, around 95% seen only once; the top ten take approximately 0.089%. The CDR3 is 15 amino acids. Germline loops: CDR1 LNHDA, CDR2 SQIVND (reference sequence). The V and J ends lost 8 bases and 2 bases respectively, with 13 bases between them. CD8+ and CD4+ T cells from blood underwent TCR beta sequencing.

The source material was CD4+ T cells from PBMCs. The chain is built from TRBV19 and TRBJ2-6; D is undetermined. The TCR was taken from a human donor with Susac syndrome. CDR3 residues: CASLFLEAGANVLTF. The CDR3 DNA reads as TGTGCCAGTCTTTTCCTGGAAGCTGGGGCCAACGTCCTGACTTTC.